What follows are 28 T cell receptor beta chains derived from one specimen sequenced in a study of cytomegalovirus exposure and HLA in healthy donors. PCR amplification relied on 60 Vbeta primers (plus 13 Jbeta primers). The repertoire was sequenced with immunoSEQ multiplex PCR; TCRdb's copy has only in-frame clones and lacks some. The data hold around 200,000 clones, with about 59% observed a single time. The specimen sequenced was PBMCs. Receptor source: a man aged 35 to 55 in good health and CMV-seronegative.

The chain uses TRBV7-8 and TRBJ2-1, with 7 bases lining up with TRBD1. The CDR3 is 15 amino acids. V lost 5 bases, J lost 4 bases, and 8 bases stayed unmatched. The germline V gene has CDR1 SGHVS and CDR2 FQNEAQ. The CDR3 DNA reads TGTGCCAGCAGCCGCAGGGGGAATGGATACAATGAGCAGTTCTTC. Amino acids: CASSRRGNGYNEQFF.

A few counts support this clone. V gene TRBV27 combines with J gene TRBJ2-3; 9 bases are a match to TRBD2. The CDR3 has 19 amino acids. Germline assignment: CDR1 MNHEY and CDR2 SMNVEV (reference sequence). The V gene end was trimmed by 2 bases and the J gene end by 0 bases; junction bases not matched to a gene: 12. CDR3 amino acids: CASSLRVAGDISSTDTQYF. The DNA for the CDR3 is TGTGCCAGCAGTTTACGGGTAGCGGGGGACATCTCTAGCACAGATACGCAGTATTTT.

The rearrangement links TRBV7-2 to TRBJ1-4; D uncertain. The CDR3 totals 14 residues. Between the trimmed V and J ends, which lost 5 bases and 0 bases, there was a span of 7 bases. The germline gives CDR1 SGHTA, CDR2 FQGNSA. CDR3 in amino acids: CASSQDATNEKLFF. The DNA for the CDR3 is TGTGCCAGCAGCCAGGATGCAACTAATGAAAAACTGTTTTTT.

This sequence joins TRBV6-4 and TRBJ2-2, with TRBD2 matching over 10 bases. This CDR3 has 16 amino acids. J gave up 5 bases and V 4 bases, and 7 bases lay outside the gene matches. Germline V CDR1 and CDR2: MRHNA, SNTAGT. Written as DNA, the CDR3 is TGTGCCAGCAGTGCATCTAGCGGGGGAAGTACCGGGGAGCTGTTTTTT. Translating gives CASSASSGGSTGELFF.

This clone occurred once. This chain joins TRBV12-5 and TRBJ2-1; D perhaps matches TRBD2 (5 bases). The CDR3 has 17 amino acids. Germline assignment: CDR1 LGHNT and CDR2 FRNRAP. The ends were cut back, 0 bases at V and 0 bases at J, with 12 bases in the middle. CDR3 sequence: CASGLVVEDSSYNEQFF. CDR3 DNA: TGTGCTAGTGGTTTGGTAGTGGAGGATAGCTCCTACAATGAGCAGTTCTTC.

The rearrangement links TRBV19 to TRBJ2-2; 7 bases line up with TRBD1. J lost 4 bases, V lost 10 bases, and 12 bases had no gene match. The CDR3 extends over 15 amino acids. Per the germline V gene, CDR1 is LNHDA and CDR2 is SQIVND (reference sequence). The CDR3 DNA is TGTGCCACCACCGACAGGGTACGAGGCACCGGGGAGCTGTTTTTT. Its protein product is CATTDRVRGTGELFF.

The gene calls are TRBV7-9 and TRBJ1-3; tentative D call: TRBD1 (6 bases). From germline, CDR1 is SEHNR and CDR2 FQNEAQ (reference sequence). The V end lost 5 bases, the J end lost 2 bases, and 10 bases lay between the germline ends. The CDR3 is made up of 14 amino acids. The CDR3 protein is CASSPRTAGNTIYF. CDR3 in DNA: TGTGCCAGCAGCCCCAGGACAGCTGGAAACACCATATATTTT.

The chain is built from TRBV5-4 and TRBJ2-5; 10 bases fit TRBD1. The germline V gene has CDR1 SGHNT and CDR2 YYREEE (reference sequence). The CDR3 has 15 amino acids. V shed 4 bases, J shed 4 bases, and the junction held 7 bases outside the gene matches. The CDR3 coding sequence is TGTGCCAGCAGCCCCTCCGGACAGGGGGGAGAGACCCAGTACTTC. Protein sequence: CASSPSGQGGETQYF.

J is TRBJ2-7 and V is TRBV6-6; 9 bases match TRBD1. The CDR3 loop spans 16 amino acids. J gave up 2 bases and V 0 bases, and 5 bases lay outside the gene matches. Looked up from germline, CDR1 is MNHNY and CDR2 is SVGAGI (reference sequence). The CDR3 loop reads CASSYSGQGYAYEQYF. The CDR3 region has the DNA TGTGCCAGCAGTTACTCGGGACAGGGTTACGCCTACGAGCAGTACTTC.

This clone was seen a single time. The CDR3 loop reads CAWSVQRRDGRRETQYF. CDR3 bases: TGTGCCTGGAGTGTACAACGACGGGACGGGAGGAGGGAGACCCAGTACTTC. This chain links TRBV30 with TRBJ2-5, with 7 positions matching TRBD2. This CDR3 comprises 17 residues. With 0 bases clipped from V and 5 bases from J, the junction kept 15 bases outside the gene matches. CDR1 is GTSNPN, CDR2 SVGIG, per germline (reference sequence).

CDR3 amino acids: CASSQDSSYYGYTF. The DNA for the CDR3 is TGTGCCAGCAGTCAGGACAGCAGCTACTATGGCTACACCTTC. The chain joins TRBV6-5 to TRBJ1-2, with D possibly TRBD1 on 6 matching bases. The CDR3 runs to 14 residues. Trimming took off 5 bases at V and 3 bases at J, with 13 bases between the two ends. The germline V gene has CDR1 MNHEY and CDR2 SVGAGI.

This clone has a single count. The CDR3 DNA reads as TGCGCCAGCAGGGGAACAGGGAGACCAGAAGCTTTCTTT. Translating gives CASRGTGRPEAFF. The rearrangement uses TRBV5-1 and TRBJ1-1, with D possibly being TRBD1 (6 bases). CDR1 and CDR2 from the germline V gene are SGHRS and YFSETQ. Trimming cost V 5 bases and J 8 bases, with 16 bases left between them. There are 13 residues in the CDR3.

This chain links TRBV19 with TRBJ2-5; 11 bases are a match to TRBD1. The ends lost 3 bases at V and 5 bases at J; junction bases unmatched: 2. The CDR3 is 14 residues long. Germline CDR1 is LNHDA and CDR2 is SQIVND (reference sequence). The CDR3 protein is CASSMDRGRETQYF. CDR3 in DNA: TGTGCCAGTAGTATGGACAGGGGGCGGGAGACCCAGTACTTC.

The genes are TRBV27 and TRBJ1-2; D is ambiguous. This CDR3 has 17 residues. CDR1 is MNHEY and CDR2 is SMNVEV in the germline V gene (reference sequence). V was cut by 0 bases and J by 1 base, with 15 bases left in between. As DNA, the CDR3 is TGTGCCAGCAGTTTATCGCGTGCGGTCCTTCATAACTATGGCTACACCTTC. It encodes CASSLSRAVLHNYGYTF.

V is TRBV7-9 and J is TRBJ2-5; perhaps TRBD1 as D (5 bases). This CDR3 contains 13 residues. Trimming took 5 bases from V and 1 from J, leaving 8 bases between them. Germline CDR1 is SEHNR and CDR2 is FQNEAQ (reference sequence). CDR3 amino acids: CASSVTVQETQYF. The CDR3 bases are TGTGCCAGCAGCGTGACAGTCCAAGAGACCCAGTACTTC.

The V call is TRBV14, the J call TRBJ2-7; 12 nucleotides align to TRBD2. Per the germline V gene, CDR1 is SGHDN and CDR2 is FVKESK. V was pared by 1 base and J by 4 bases, with 8 bases of the junction left unmatched. The CDR3 runs 17 residues. The CDR3 DNA reads as TGTGCCAGCAGCCAAGGTCGACTAGCGGGAGTGGGTTACGAGCAGTACTTC. This translates into CASSQGRLAGVGYEQYF.

About this clone: Other DNA variants within this sample encode the same CDR3. The chain couples TRBV7-3 to TRBJ2-1; 12 nucleotides align to TRBD2. Germline trimming cut 4 bases from V and 4 bases from J; bases unmatched to any gene: 2. This CDR3 contains 15 residues. CDR1 and CDR2 from the germline V gene are SGHTA and FQGTGA. The CDR3 region is CASSSGLAGYNEQFF. DNA of the CDR3: TGTGCCAGCAGCTCAGGACTAGCGGGGTACAATGAGCAGTTCTTC.

This chain uses TRBV2 with TRBJ1-5; D is perhaps TRBD1 (5 bases). Looked up from germline, CDR1 is SNHLY and CDR2 is FYNNEI. The CDR3 sequence is 16 residues long. The V and J ends lost 9 bases and 4 bases respectively, with 22 bases between them. This CDR3 is CASKHGAPVGNQPQHF. As DNA, the CDR3 is TGTGCCAGTAAGCATGGGGCGCCGGTGGGGAATCAGCCCCAGCATTTT.

The V gene is TRBV2, the J gene TRBJ1-5, with 7 bases fitting TRBD1. With 9 bases clipped from V and 2 bases from J, the junction kept 10 bases outside the gene matches. Germline loops: CDR1 SNHLY, CDR2 FYNNEI. The CDR3 contains 15 residues. The CDR3 nucleotides are TGTGCCAGTCAGACAGGGAAGGGTGGCAATCAGCCCCAGCATTTT. Translating gives CASQTGKGGNQPQHF.

The rearrangement uses TRBV5-1 and TRBJ2-5; D perhaps matches TRBD1 (6 bases). This CDR3 contains 18 residues. Deletions cut 0 bases from V and 0 bases from J, with 18 bases between. The V gene's germline CDR1 is SGHRS and CDR2 YFSETQ. CDR3 sequence reads: CASSLVTSLQGNQETQYF. The CDR3 nucleotides are TGCGCCAGCAGCTTGGTTACCAGTCTCCAGGGGAACCAAGAGACCCAGTACTTC.

The rearrangement links TRBV6-5 to TRBJ2-2, with 9 bases lining up with TRBD1. This CDR3 is 15 amino acids long. Per germline, CDR1 MNHEY and CDR2 SVGAGI. Losses at the gene ends were 10 bases for V and 1 base for J; bases not matched to a gene: 7. CDR3 sequence (DNA): TGTGCCACTACACGGGGACAGGGGAACACCGGGGAGCTGTTTTTT. Its protein is CATTRGQGNTGELFF.

The rearrangement joins TRBV4-3 to TRBJ2-1; 9 bases are a match to TRBD2. CDR1 and CDR2 from the germline V gene are LGHNA and YSLEER. After removal of 4 bases from V and 3 bases from J, the junction contained 4 bases not matched to a gene. The CDR3 consists of 15 residues. The CDR3, as DNA: TGCGCCAGCAGCCCCGATAGCGGGAGCTACAATGAGCAGTTCTTC. Protein product: CASSPDSGSYNEQFF.

The CDR3: CALTARVDFGETQYF. For the CDR3, the DNA is TGTGCCCTCACGGCCAGGGTCGATTTTGGAGAGACCCAGTACTTC. The chain carries TRBV7-8 and TRBJ2-5, with D possibly being TRBD1 (5 bases). The germline CDR1 and CDR2 sequences are SGHVS and FQNEAQ. V lost 11 bases and J 4 bases, leaving 23 bases between the germline ends. This CDR3 spans 15 amino acids.

This clone came up a few times. The chain combines TRBV2 with TRBJ2-3, with 7 bases that match TRBD1. CDR1 SNHLY and CDR2 FYNNEI come from the germline V gene. The CDR3 runs to 12 residues. J lost 4 bases, V lost 7 bases, and 2 bases had no gene match. The CDR3 region is CASTQGADTQYF. The CDR3 DNA reads as TGTGCCAGCACCCAGGGGGCAGATACGCAGTATTTT. The variable domain in full, with the rest retrieved from reference TRBV2 and TRBJ2-3, is EPEVTQTPSHQVTQMGQEVILRCVPISNHLYFYWYRQILGQKVEFLVSFYNNEISEKSEIFDDQFSVERPDGSNFTLKIRSTKLEDSAMYFCASTQGADTQYFGPGTRLTVL.

The chain uses TRBV30 and TRBJ2-2; D gene ambiguous. Germline V gene data show CDR1 as GTSNPN and CDR2 as SVGIG (reference sequence). Trimming removed 0 bases from V and 3 bases from J, with 14 bases in between. CDR3 size: 16 residues. The DNA of the CDR3 is TGTGCCTGGAGTGTACGTCAGACCGCGGACACCGGGGAGCTGTTTTTT. Residues: CAWSVRQTADTGELFF.

Only a few counts were recorded for this clone. The chain combines TRBV7-8 with TRBJ1-2; 11 nucleotides line up with TRBD1. This CDR3 contains 14 residues. The germline V gene encodes CDR1 SGHVS and CDR2 FQNEAQ. The trim removed 3 bases at V and 4 bases at J, leaving 1 base unmatched. CDR3 amino acids: CASSLGTGGYGYTF. Here the CDR3 DNA reads TGTGCCAGCAGCTTGGGGACAGGGGGCTATGGCTACACCTTC.

This chain connects TRBV5-1 to TRBJ2-2, with D possibly matching TRBD1 (5 bases). The CDR3 spans 15 residues. The germline V and J ends were trimmed by 3 bases and 7 bases, with 16 bases remaining between them. Germline V gives CDR1 SGHRS, CDR2 YFSETQ. The CDR3 reads CASSSDQGIGGELFF. The CDR3, as DNA: TGCGCCAGCAGCTCAGACCAGGGAATAGGCGGGGAGCTGTTTTTT.

There are a few counts of this clone. Mismatch with germline at one junction end may stem from a read error. The V gene is TRBV7-9, the J gene TRBJ1-4; TRBD1 aligns across 10 bases. The CDR3 loop spans 15 amino acids. From germline, CDR1 is SEHNR and CDR2 FQNEAQ (reference sequence). For the CDR3, the DNA is TGTTCCAGCAGCTTTTTCGGGACAGGGGCTGAAAAACTGTTTTTT. It is translated as CSSSFFGTGAEKLFF.